The 7 T cell receptor beta chains given below trace back to one sample, sequenced in a study of a mutant IDH1 vaccine in newly diagnosed glioma (dated by TCRdb to the early 2020s). No antigen is known for these receptors. The time point label corresponds to: week 35, safety follow-up. A 20-mer mutant IDH1 peptide at 300 micrograms in Montanide made up each vaccine dose, which was injected subcutaneously together with topical imiquimod. Library preparation was by the immunoSEQ multiplex PCR assay. The immuneACCESS repertoire file appears here via TCRdb, limited to in-frame rearrangements. These files lack a portion of the clones; in checked studies, under half of the deficit traces to unresolved V genes, and the cause of the others is not known. This sample has around 32,000 clones in its table, and around 80% of those were observed once. Roughly 7.1% of the sample is taken by the ten largest. The material was PBMCs, obtained from a glioma patient whose treatment included an IDH1 peptide vaccine. These receptors all come from a woman younger than 35 with glioma.

V is TRBV5-1 and J is TRBJ2-5; TRBD2 might be the D (6 bases). The CDR3 sequence is 14 residues long. V lost 3 bases and J lost 9, with 18 bases in between. From germline, CDR1 is SGHRS and CDR2 YFSETQ. CDR3 region: CASSSPGELMSQYF. The CDR3 region has the DNA TGCGCCAGCAGCTCCCCGGGAGAGTTGATGTCCCAGTACTTC. Full variable domain (rest looked up from reference TRBV5-1 and TRBJ2-5): KAGVTQTPRYLIKTRGQQVTLSCSPISGHRSVSWYQQTPGQGLQFLFEYFSETQRNKGNFPGRFSGRQFSNSRSEMNVSTLELGDSALYLCASSSPGELMSQYFGPGTRLLVL.

This chain connects TRBV11-2 to TRBJ2-3, with a possible D match to TRBD1 (5 bases). The V gene's germline CDR1 is SGHAT and CDR2 FQNNGV. V lost 5 bases, J lost 0 bases, and 24 bases lay in between. The CDR3 consists of 19 residues. CDR3 bases: TGTGCCAGCAGCGACAGAATGGCCCATCCGGGTACTAGCACAGATACGCAGTATTTT. This translates into CASSDRMAHPGTSTDTQYF.

V is TRBV7-3 and J is TRBJ2-1, with TRBD2 matching over 12 bases. This CDR3 has 14 amino acids. The V gene end was trimmed by 4 bases and the J gene end by 7 bases; junction bases not matched to a gene: 2. Per the germline V gene, CDR1 is SGHTA and CDR2 is FQGTGA. In DNA form, the CDR3 reads TGTGCCAGCAGCTCTAGCGGGGGGGGGAATGAGCAGTTCTTC. Translated: CASSSSGGGNEQFF.

This chain uses TRBV6-4 with TRBJ1-1, with TRBD1 matching 8 bases. Trimming cost V 9 bases and J 1 base; bases outside gene matches: 7. The CDR3 has 14 amino acids. From germline, CDR1 is MRHNA and CDR2 SNTAGT. CDR3 in amino acids: CARRQGRENTEAFF. CDR3 sequence (DNA): TGTGCCAGAAGACAGGGGCGGGAGAACACTGAAGCTTTCTTT.

The chain joins TRBV20-1 to TRBJ2-5, with D uncertain. The germline V and J ends were trimmed by 6 bases and 9 bases, with 14 bases remaining between them. Germline V gene data show CDR1 as DFQATT and CDR2 as SNEGSKA (reference sequence). CDR3 length equals 11 residues. CDR3: CSAPELRAQYF. DNA of the CDR3: TGCAGTGCCCCGGAGCTTCGGGCCCAGTACTTC.

This clone was found a few times. The genes are TRBV7-9 and TRBJ2-2, with D possibly TRBD2 on 6 matching bases. The germline V and J ends were trimmed by 6 bases and 0 bases, with 11 bases remaining between them. CDR3 length equals 15 residues. CDR1 is SEHNR and CDR2 is FQNEAQ in the germline V gene (reference sequence). CDR3 residues: CASSPLASNTGELFF. The CDR3 nucleotides read TGTGCCAGCAGTCCCCTAGCGTCGAACACCGGGGAGCTGTTTTTT.

J is TRBJ2-3 and V is TRBV7-8, with 8 bases that match TRBD1. This CDR3 has 13 amino acids. Losses at the gene ends were 4 bases for V and 6 bases for J; bases not matched to a gene: 3. Germline loops: CDR1 SGHVS, CDR2 FQNEAQ. The CDR3 region has the DNA TGTGCCAGCAGCTCCAACAGGGGGGATACGCAGTATTTT. Encoded protein: CASSSNRGDTQYF.